The clone carrying this T cell receptor (beta chain) was seen only a few times. This CDR3 is 14 amino acids long. In germline, CDR1 is DFQATT, CDR2 SNEGSKA (reference sequence). V shed 2 bases and J shed 1 base, with 9 bases lying between them. The data stem from a study of T-cell reconstitution after alpha-beta-depleted transplantation in children. During its preparation, the TCRbeta library received unique molecular identifiers. TCRdb reprocessed the PCR reads via MiXCR and lists one record per CDR3 protein. The sample yields approximately 47,000 distinct CDR3 sequences, approximately 52% seen once.

Source: peripheral blood, taken before TCRalphabeta/CD19-depleted stem cell transplant. This receptor was taken from a boy under two years old with SCID, due to receive a stem cell transplant. The genes are TRBV20-1 and TRBJ1-5; D not resolved. The CDR3 nucleotides read TGCAGTGCTAGATTAGGAATAAGCAATCAGCCCCAGCATTTT. Translating gives CSARLGISNQPQHF.